The entry below describes one T cell receptor beta chain. Some clones are missing from TCRdb's copy, which holds only in-frame ones; the method was immunoSEQ multiplex PCR. Of 65,000 to 75,000 clones in the sample, approximately 88% were seen once. The entry originates in a study of OX40 agonist ivuxolimab in advanced cancers. The CDR3 covers 16 residues. Trimming removed 4 bases at V and 2 bases at J, with 19 bases between. Germline CDR1 is SGHRS and CDR2 is YFSETQ. The sequences come from CD4+ or CD8+ T cells sorted from blood, collected in a trial of the OX40 agonist ivuxolimab. The genes are TRBV5-1 and TRBJ2-7; maybe TRBD2 (5 bases). This receptor was identified in an adult with an advanced solid tumor such as melanoma, head and neck, liver or kidney cancer. CDR3 bases: TGCGCCAGCAGCCCCTCTTCTGCGGGTCCCACCTACGAGCAGTACTTC. Amino acids: CASSPSSAGPTYEQYF.